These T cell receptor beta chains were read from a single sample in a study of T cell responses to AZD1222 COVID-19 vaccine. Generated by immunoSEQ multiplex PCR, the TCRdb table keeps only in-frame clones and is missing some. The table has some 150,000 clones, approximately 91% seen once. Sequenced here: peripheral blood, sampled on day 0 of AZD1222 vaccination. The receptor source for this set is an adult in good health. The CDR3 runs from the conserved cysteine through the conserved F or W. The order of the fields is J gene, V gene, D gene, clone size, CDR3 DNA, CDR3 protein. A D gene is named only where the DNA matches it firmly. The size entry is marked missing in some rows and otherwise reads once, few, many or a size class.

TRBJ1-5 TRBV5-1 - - TGCGCCAGCAGCCCCCGGGGGGGCCGGCAGCCCCAGCATTTT CASSPRGGRQPQHF
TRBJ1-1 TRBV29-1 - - TGCAGCGCCAGAGAAACTGAAGCTTTCTTT CSARETEAFF
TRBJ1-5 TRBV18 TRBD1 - TGTGCCAGCTCACCCGGGACAGGCCCCAATCAGCCCCAGCATTTT CASSPGTGPNQPQHF
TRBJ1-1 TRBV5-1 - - TGCGCCAGCAGCTTGGAGCGGGCAATGAACACTGAAGCTTTCTTT CASSLERAMNTEAFF
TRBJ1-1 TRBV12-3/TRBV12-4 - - TGTGCCAGCAGTTTTGCAGGAATAACTGAAGCTTTCTTT CASSFAGITEAFF
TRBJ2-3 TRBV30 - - TGTGCCTGGAGTTCTGGGGGAAGGTCAGATACGCAGTATTTT CAWSSGGRSDTQYF
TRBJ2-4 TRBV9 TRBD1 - TGTGCCAGCAGCGTAGGGACAGGGGGCGGAAACATTCAGTACTTC CASSVGTGGGNIQYF
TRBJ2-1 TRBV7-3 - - TGTGCCAGCAGCTCCTCTAGGGGCAATGAGCAGTTCTTC CASSSSRGNEQFF
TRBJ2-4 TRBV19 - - TGTGCCAGTAGACAGGGAGAGAAAAACATTCAGTACTTC CASRQGEKNIQYF
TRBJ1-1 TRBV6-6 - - TGTGCCAGCAGGCTCCGAGAAGCTTTCTTT CASRLREAFF
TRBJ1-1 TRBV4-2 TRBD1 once TGTGCCAGCAGCCGAATAACAGGGGTCGTTGAAGCTTTCTTT CASSRITGVVEAFF
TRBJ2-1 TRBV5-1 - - TGCGCCAGCAGGCGCAGCGGGCTTACTAATGAGCAGTTCTTC CASRRSGLTNEQFF
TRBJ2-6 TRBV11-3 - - TGTGCCAGCAGCCCCGGGACCAACTCTGGGGCCAACGTCCTGACTTTC CASSPGTNSGANVLTF
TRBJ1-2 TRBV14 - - TGTGCCAGCAGCCAAGAAATAGGGCTGAACTACTACACCTTC CASSQEIGLNYYTF
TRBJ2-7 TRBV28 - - TGTGCCAGCAGTTTGAGTTCCAAGGGTTCTGACGGGCAGTACTTC CASSLSSKGSDGQYF
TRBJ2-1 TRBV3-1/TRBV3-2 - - TGTGCCAGCAGCCAAGATTTGGGGACTGGCCCAAGGCAGTTCTTC CASSQDLGTGPRQFF
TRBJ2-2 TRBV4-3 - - TGCGCCAGCAGCCCAGGTCCAACTCGGGACTCAAACACCGGGGAGCTGTTTTTT CASSPGPTRDSNTGELFF
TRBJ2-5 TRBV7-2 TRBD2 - TGTGCCAGCAGCCAAGGGACTAGCGGGGGCCAAGAGACCCAGTACTTC CASSQGTSGGQETQYF
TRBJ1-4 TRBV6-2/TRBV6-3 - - TGTGCCAGCAGTTACGTAGGAGCAACTAATGAAAAACTGTTTTTT CASSYVGATNEKLFF
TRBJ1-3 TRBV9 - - TGTGCCAGCAGCGTAGGGGTGGGGGGATCTGGAAACACCATATATTTT CASSVGVGGSGNTIYF
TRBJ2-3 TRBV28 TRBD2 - TGTGCCAGCACCATACTAGCGGGAATGGGAGATACGCAGTATTTT CASTILAGMGDTQYF
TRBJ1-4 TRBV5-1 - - TGCGCCAGCAGCGCAGGGGATGGTGAAAAACTGTTTTTT CASSAGDGEKLFF
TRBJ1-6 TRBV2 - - TGTGCCAGCGTCATCGACAATAATTCACCCCTCCACTTT CASVIDNNSPLHF
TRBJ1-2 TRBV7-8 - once TGTGCCAGCAGCCCTCAGCGGAGCAGACCTCAAGATGGCTACACCTTC CASSPQRSRPQDGYTF